Following are 32 T cell receptor beta chains from one sample sequenced in a study of blood T cell repertoires in COVID-19. Generated by immunoSEQ multiplex PCR, the TCRdb table keeps only in-frame clones and is missing some. The table lists approximately 190,000 clones, about 81% of them singletons. The material sequenced was peripheral blood. The source of these receptors is a young man with active or convalescent COVID-19.

The chain is built from TRBV6-1 and TRBJ2-7; D unclear. Trimming removed 0 bases at V and 4 bases at J, with 19 bases between. Germline CDR1 reads MNHNS; CDR2 reads SASEGT. This CDR3 region has 17 residues. The CDR3 loop reads CASSEAPPHGLSYEQYV. In nucleotides, the CDR3 is TGTGCCAGCAGTGAAGCGCCCCCCCACGGGTTGAGTTACGAGCAGTACGTC.

The genes are TRBV28 and TRBJ1-2, with D hard to call. This CDR3 contains 11 residues. Trimming stripped 6 bases from V and 5 bases from J, with 7 bases between. Germline V CDR1 and CDR2: MDHEN, SYDVKM. The CDR3 protein is CASSGSYGYTF. The CDR3 nucleotides read TGTGCCAGCAGCGGGTCTTATGGCTACACCTTC.

The V and J genes are TRBV28 and TRBJ2-2, with D perhaps matching TRBD2 (6 bases). The CDR3 loop spans 14 amino acids. With 7 bases removed from V and 4 bases from J, the gap between germline ends came to 13 bases. The germline CDR1 and CDR2 sequences are MDHEN and SYDVKM. The CDR3 bases are TGTGCCAGCACCCCCGGGACTTTCACCGGGGAGCTGTTTTTT. This sequence encodes CASTPGTFTGELFF.

J is TRBJ2-3 and V is TRBV12-5; 7 bases map to TRBD2. This CDR3 has 16 residues. Germline CDR1 and CDR2: LGHNT and FRNRAP. V gave up 4 bases and J gave up 7 bases; unmatched junction bases: 14. The CDR3 here is CASGSGTTREAHTQYF. As DNA, the CDR3 is TGTGCTAGTGGTTCCGGGACTACCCGGGAGGCACATACGCAGTATTTT. Supplemented by reference TRBV12-5 and TRBJ2-3, the full variable domain reads DARVTQTPRHKVTEMGQEVTMRCQPILGHNTVFWYRQTMMQGLELLAYFRNRAPLDDSGMPKDRFSAEMPDATLATLKIQPSEPRDSAVYFCASGSGTTREAHTQYFGPGTRLTVL.

This clone was detected once. The CDR3 region is CAISETQGGGEAFF. Written as DNA, the CDR3 is TGTGCCATCAGTGAGACGCAGGGAGGAGGTGAAGCTTTCTTT. The gene calls are TRBV10-3 and TRBJ1-1, with D possibly being TRBD1 (5 bases). Germline V gene data show CDR1 as ENHRY and CDR2 as SYGVKD. Between the trimmed V and J ends, which lost 2 bases and 7 bases, there was a span of 14 bases. CDR3 length: 14 residues.

The chain couples TRBV27 to TRBJ1-5; TRBD1 agrees at 8 bases. The CDR3 loop spans 16 amino acids. Germline V gene data show CDR1 as MNHEY and CDR2 as SMNVEV (reference sequence). V was clipped by 6 bases and J by 0 bases; unmatched bases: 7. This CDR3 reads CASSPRTGSSNQPQHF. The CDR3 bases are TGTGCCAGCAGCCCCCGGACAGGGAGTAGCAATCAGCCCCAGCATTTT.

The rearrangement links TRBV15 to TRBJ2-7; 8 bases map to TRBD1. From germline, CDR1 is LNHNV and CDR2 YYDKDF (reference sequence). J was trimmed by 4 bases and V by 5 bases; bases with no gene match: 10. The CDR3 has 15 residues. CDR3 nucleotide sequence: TGTGCCACCAGCGTTCCTCAGGGGGCGATATACGAGCAGTACTTC. Translated, it gives CATSVPQGAIYEQYF.

The chain employs TRBV15 and TRBJ2-5; D might be TRBD1 (8 bases). The CDR3 is made up of 15 amino acids. Between the trimmed V and J ends, which lost 1 base and 3 bases, there was a span of 12 bases. Germline V CDR1 and CDR2: LNHNV, YYDKDF (reference sequence). DNA of the CDR3: TGTGCCACCAGCAGAGTACAGGGGGGGGAAGAGACCCAGTACTTC. Translating gives CATSRVQGGEETQYF.

The rearrangement joins TRBV27 to TRBJ1-6; the D gene is possibly TRBD1 (5 bases). The germline V gene has CDR1 MNHEY and CDR2 SMNVEV (reference sequence). V lost 2 bases and J 4 bases, leaving 9 bases between the germline ends. CDR3 size: 15 residues. The CDR3 DNA reads as TGTGCCAGCAGTTTAGGGGCCGTTTATAATTCACCCCTCCACTTT. It codes for CASSLGAVYNSPLHF.

The V gene is TRBV19, the J gene TRBJ2-1; TRBD2 might be the D (6 bases). CDR3 length equals 13 residues. Germline V gene lookup returns CDR1 LNHDA and CDR2 SQIVND (reference sequence). Trimming pared 6 bases from V and 10 bases from J, leaving 16 bases between. Written as DNA, the CDR3 is TGTGCCAGTAGCCCGGGACTCTCGTCAGAGCAGTTCTTC. Protein: CASSPGLSSEQFF. Full variable domain (remainder filled in from reference TRBV19 and TRBJ2-1): DGGITQSPKYLFRKEGQNVTLSCEQNLNHDAMYWYRQDPGQGLRLIYYSQIVNDFQKGDIAEGYSVSREKKESFPLTVTSAQKNPTAFYLCASSPGLSSEQFFGPGTRLTVL.

The chain recombines TRBV11-2 with TRBJ2-5, with 10 bases that match TRBD2. Germline trimming cut 5 bases from V and 1 base from J; bases unmatched to any gene: 7. Germline V gene sequence: CDR1 SGHAT, CDR2 FQNNGV. The CDR3 has 16 amino acids. The CDR3 spells CASSPRTSGPQETQYF. CDR3 coding DNA: TGTGCCAGCAGCCCAAGGACTAGCGGTCCCCAAGAGACCCAGTACTTC. Full variable domain (outside the CDR3, taken from reference TRBV11-2 and TRBJ2-5): EAGVAQSPRYKIIEKRQSVAFWCNPISGHATLYWYQQILGQGPKLLIQFQNNGVVDDSQLPKDRFSAERLKGVDSTLKIQPAKLEDSAVYLCASSPRTSGPQETQYFGPGTRLLVL.

The chain links TRBV29-1 to TRBJ2-1, with a weak D call TRBD1 (5 bases). Trimming pared 4 bases from V and 7 bases from J, leaving 14 bases between. The CDR3 length is 13 residues. Germline assignment: CDR1 SQVTM and CDR2 ANQGSEA. CDR3 nucleotides: TGCAGCGTTGGGGCAGGGCTGGGGAATGAGCAGTTCTTC. This codes for CSVGAGLGNEQFF.

CDR3 DNA sequence: TGTGCCACCAGTGAAACCGCGGGGACCCAGTACTTC. Residues: CATSETAGTQYF. The chain links TRBV24-1 to TRBJ2-5, with D maybe TRBD2 (5 bases). Trimming cost V 4 bases and J 7 bases, with 9 bases left between them. Germline CDR1 and CDR2: KGHDR and SFDVKD. The CDR3 runs 12 residues.

This clone was found many times. The chain carries TRBV6-4 and TRBJ2-3, with D tentatively TRBD2 (6 bases). V lost 3 bases and J 0 bases, leaving 7 bases between the germline ends. CDR3 length: 14 amino acids. Germline CDR1 MRHNA, CDR2 SNTAGT. This chain's CDR3 is CASSEAGSTDTQYF. The CDR3 DNA sequence: TGTGCCAGCAGTGAAGCGGGCAGCACAGATACGCAGTATTTT.

This sequence joins TRBV7-9 and TRBJ2-1, with 9 bases aligning to TRBD1. The CDR3 loop spans 15 amino acids. Germline CDR1 and CDR2: SEHNR and FQNEAQ (reference sequence). V was pared by 3 bases and J by 8 bases, with 8 bases of the junction left unmatched. The CDR3: CASSFVGTGIHEQFF. In DNA form, the CDR3 reads TGTGCCAGCAGCTTCGTAGGGACAGGGATTCATGAGCAGTTCTTC.

The rearrangement links TRBV5-1 to TRBJ1-2; 9 nucleotides line up with TRBD1. The CDR3 extends over 15 amino acids. V shed 2 bases and J 8 bases; nucleotides not matched to a gene: 10. Germline CDR1 SGHRS, CDR2 YFSETQ. The CDR3 DNA reads TGCGCCAGCAGCTTAGGGGACAGGGAAGCCGAAGGCTACACCTTC. This encodes CASSLGDREAEGYTF.

This clone was observed a few times. J is TRBJ1-1 and V is TRBV5-1; TRBD1 agrees at 9 bases. Germline CDR1 reads SGHRS; CDR2 reads YFSETQ. V lost 4 bases, J lost 1 base, and 8 bases stayed unmatched. The CDR3 spans 16 residues. CDR3 bases: TGCGCCAGCAGCGGGGGGCGGACAGGGGCGAACACTGAAGCTTTCTTT. It translates to CASSGGRTGANTEAFF.

The rearrangement uses TRBV7-2 and TRBJ1-2; 8 bases line up with TRBD1. V was clipped by 3 bases and J by 12 bases; unmatched bases: 12. The germline V gene has CDR1 SGHTA and CDR2 FQGNSA. This CDR3 contains 14 residues. In DNA, the CDR3 is TGTGCCAGCAGCTTCGACGGCGGGCAGGGGGCGGACACCTTC. Its protein product is CASSFDGGQGADTF.

A single count supports this clone. The chain joins TRBV11-3 to TRBJ2-5, with 9 bases identical to TRBD1. The germline V gene has CDR1 SGHNT and CDR2 YENEEA. CDR3 length: 15 residues. Losses at the gene ends were 6 bases for V and 4 bases for J; bases not matched to a gene: 9. CDR3 loop: CASSRGQGRGETQYF. DNA for the CDR3: TGTGCCAGCAGTCGGGGACAGGGACGGGGAGAGACCCAGTACTTC.

The chain is built from TRBV4-1 and TRBJ1-1; TRBD1 might be the D (5 bases). Per the germline V gene, CDR1 is MGHRA and CDR2 is YSYEKL. Between the trimmed V and J ends, which lost 1 base and 5 bases, there was a span of 11 bases. The CDR3 runs 14 residues. The CDR3 DNA follows: TGCGCCAGCAGCCAAGGCGGGGGAAGGACTGAAGCTTTCTTT. Translation: CASSQGGGRTEAFF.

The rearrangement joins TRBV27 to TRBJ1-2; TRBD1 is a possible D gene (5 bases). V gave up 6 bases and J gave up 4 bases, with 18 bases separating them. The CDR3 spans 15 residues. The germline V gene has CDR1 MNHEY and CDR2 SMNVEV (reference sequence). In DNA, the CDR3 is TGTGCCAGCAGGCCCAAGGGGATAAGCTTCTATGGCTACACCTTC. Its protein product is CASRPKGISFYGYTF.

The rearrangement uses TRBV4-1 and TRBJ2-4; D is possibly TRBD1 (6 bases). The CDR3 is made up of 13 amino acids. Germline V lookup: CDR1 MGHRA, CDR2 YSYEKL. The V and J ends lost 1 base and 11 bases respectively, with 12 bases between them. CDR3 coding DNA: TGCGCCAGCAGCCAAGGGACAGACTACCTTCAGTACTTC. Protein: CASSQGTDYLQYF.

This clone was found once. The J gene is TRBJ1-1, the V gene TRBV10-3, with D unclear. The CDR3 covers 12 residues. Trimming removed 9 bases from V and 1 base from J, with 9 bases in between. Germline CDR1 and CDR2: ENHRY and SYGVKD. CDR3 region: CAIKTENTEAFF. The CDR3 DNA reads as TGTGCCATTAAAACAGAGAACACTGAAGCTTTCTTT.

The chain employs TRBV15 and TRBJ2-7, with a possible D match to TRBD1 (5 bases). The CDR3 runs to 15 residues. Trimming pared 6 bases from V and 0 bases from J, leaving 15 bases between. Germline assignment: CDR1 LNHNV and CDR2 YYDKDF (reference sequence). The CDR3 sequence is CATSSDTYSSYEQYF. CDR3 DNA sequence: TGTGCCACCAGTTCGGACACATACAGCTCCTACGAGCAGTACTTC.

The chain carries TRBV11-2 and TRBJ1-5, with D perhaps TRBD1 (6 bases). The germline gives CDR1 SGHAT, CDR2 FQNNGV. This CDR3 contains 15 residues. Trimming removed 5 bases from V and 4 bases from J, with 15 bases in between. CDR3 nucleotides: TGTGCCAGCAGCCCTAAGTGGCAGGGGAATCAGCCCCAGCATTTT. Protein product: CASSPKWQGNQPQHF.

The rearrangement links TRBV12-5 to TRBJ1-2, with 9 bases matching TRBD1. Germline CDR1 is LGHNT and CDR2 is FRNRAP. V shed 3 bases and J 8 bases; nucleotides not matched to a gene: 10. The CDR3 spans 15 residues. The CDR3 sequence is CASGFLEQGASGYTF. DNA for the CDR3: TGTGCTAGTGGTTTCCTGGAACAGGGGGCTTCGGGCTACACCTTC. The full variable domain, with the rest looked up from reference TRBV12-5 and TRBJ1-2, is DARVTQTPRHKVTEMGQEVTMRCQPILGHNTVFWYRQTMMQGLELLAYFRNRAPLDDSGMPKDRFSAEMPDATLATLKIQPSEPRDSAVYFCASGFLEQGASGYTFGSGTRLTVV.

The chain recombines TRBV6-1 with TRBJ1-3; 8 bases align to TRBD1. In germline, CDR1 is MNHNS, CDR2 SASEGT. The J segment lost 2 bases and the V segment lost 0 bases, leaving 3 bases of the junction unmatched. The CDR3 extends over 16 amino acids. CDR3 protein: CASSEATQGAGNTIYF. Here the CDR3 DNA reads TGTGCCAGCAGTGAAGCGACACAGGGGGCTGGAAACACCATATATTTT.

This clone has just a few counts. The V and J genes are TRBV9 and TRBJ2-3; TRBD1 agrees at 10 bases. The V gene's germline CDR1 is SGDLS and CDR2 YYNGEE. This CDR3 contains 16 residues. The J segment lost 3 bases and the V segment lost 6 bases, leaving 10 bases of the junction unmatched. As DNA, the CDR3 is TGTGCCAGCACCAACCCGGACAGGGGGACAACAGATACGCAGTATTTT. Translating it yields CASTNPDRGTTDTQYF.

The chain joins TRBV6-5 to TRBJ1-2; D remains ambiguous. This CDR3 is built from 11 residues. Germline V gives CDR1 MNHEY, CDR2 SVGAGI. V shed 7 bases and J shed 4 bases, with 7 bases lying between them. For the CDR3, the DNA is TGTGCCAGCACCCAATTCTATGGCTACACCTTC. Encoded protein: CASTQFYGYTF.

The gene calls are TRBV4-1 and TRBJ1-2, with 8 bases lining up with TRBD1. The V and J ends lost 6 bases and 4 bases, in that order; junction bases with no gene match: 7. The length of the CDR3 is 14 residues. Germline CDR1 is MGHRA and CDR2 is YSYEKL. CDR3 region: CASSGGQEIYGYTF. CDR3 in DNA: TGCGCCAGCAGTGGGGGACAGGAAATCTATGGCTACACCTTC.

This chain links TRBV7-9 with TRBJ2-7, with a tentative D call TRBD2 (6 bases). The CDR3 is made up of 15 amino acids. Trimming removed 5 bases at V and 3 bases at J, with 17 bases between. In germline, CDR1 is SEHNR, CDR2 FQNEAQ (reference sequence). The chain's CDR3 is CASSQAGSAHYEQYF. The CDR3 DNA reads TGTGCCAGCAGCCAAGCGGGCAGCGCACACTACGAGCAGTACTTC.

The rearrangement links TRBV28 to TRBJ2-2; D unclear. The CDR3 is made up of 12 amino acids. CDR1 is MDHEN and CDR2 is SYDVKM in the germline V gene. V lost 8 bases, J lost 5 bases, and 9 bases lay in between. CDR3 sequence reads: CASCLRTGELFF. The CDR3 DNA reads TGTGCCAGCTGCTTGCGAACCGGGGAGCTGTTTTTT.